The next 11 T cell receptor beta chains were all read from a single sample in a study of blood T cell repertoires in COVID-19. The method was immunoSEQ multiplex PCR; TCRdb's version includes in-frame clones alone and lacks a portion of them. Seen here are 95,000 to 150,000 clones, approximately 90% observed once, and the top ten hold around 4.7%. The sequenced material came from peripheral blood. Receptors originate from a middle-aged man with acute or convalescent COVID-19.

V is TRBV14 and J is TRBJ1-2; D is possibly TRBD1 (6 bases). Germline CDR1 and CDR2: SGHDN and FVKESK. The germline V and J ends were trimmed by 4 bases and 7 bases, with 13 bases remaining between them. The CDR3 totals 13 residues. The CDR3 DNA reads TGTGCCAGCAGCCGTCCCGGGACATCTGGCTACACCTTC. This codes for CASSRPGTSGYTF.

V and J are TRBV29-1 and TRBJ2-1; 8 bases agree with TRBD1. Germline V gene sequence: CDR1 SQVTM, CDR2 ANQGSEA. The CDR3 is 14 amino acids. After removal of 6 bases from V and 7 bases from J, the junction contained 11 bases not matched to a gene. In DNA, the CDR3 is TGCAGCGTACAAGGACAGGGTACGAGGAATGAGCAGTTCTTC. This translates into CSVQGQGTRNEQFF.

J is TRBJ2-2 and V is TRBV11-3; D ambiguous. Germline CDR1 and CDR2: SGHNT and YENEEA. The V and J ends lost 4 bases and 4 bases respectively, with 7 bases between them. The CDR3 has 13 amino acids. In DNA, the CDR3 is TGTGCCAGCAGCTCGACATCCACCGGGGAGCTGTTTTTT. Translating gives CASSSTSTGELFF.

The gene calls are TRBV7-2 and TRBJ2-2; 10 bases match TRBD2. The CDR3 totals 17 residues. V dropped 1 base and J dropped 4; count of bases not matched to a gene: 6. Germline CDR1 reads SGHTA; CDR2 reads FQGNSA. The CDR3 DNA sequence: TGTGCCAGCAGCTTAGGGAAGCGGGAGGGCCTCACCGGGGAGCTGTTTTTT. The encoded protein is CASSLGKREGLTGELFF.

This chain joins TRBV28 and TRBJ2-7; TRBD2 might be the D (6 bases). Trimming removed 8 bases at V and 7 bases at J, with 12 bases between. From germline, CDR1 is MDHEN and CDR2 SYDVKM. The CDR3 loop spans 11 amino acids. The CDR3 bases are TGTGCCAGCCGGGGGTCCGGAGAGCAGTACTTC. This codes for CASRGSGEQYF.

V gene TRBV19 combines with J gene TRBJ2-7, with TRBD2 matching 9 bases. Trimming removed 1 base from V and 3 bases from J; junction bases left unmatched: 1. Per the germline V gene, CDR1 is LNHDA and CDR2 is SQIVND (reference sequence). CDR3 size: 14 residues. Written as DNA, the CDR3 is TGTGCCAGTAGTATAGGCGGGGGGGGCTACGAGCAGTACTTC. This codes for CASSIGGGGYEQYF.

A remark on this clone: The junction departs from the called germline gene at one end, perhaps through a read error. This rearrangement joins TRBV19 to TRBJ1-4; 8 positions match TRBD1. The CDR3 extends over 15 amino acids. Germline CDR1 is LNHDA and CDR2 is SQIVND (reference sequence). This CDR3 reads CASRDRDRSKEKLFF. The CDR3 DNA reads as TGTGCCAGTAGGGACCGGGACAGGTCTAAGGAAAAACTGTTTTTT.

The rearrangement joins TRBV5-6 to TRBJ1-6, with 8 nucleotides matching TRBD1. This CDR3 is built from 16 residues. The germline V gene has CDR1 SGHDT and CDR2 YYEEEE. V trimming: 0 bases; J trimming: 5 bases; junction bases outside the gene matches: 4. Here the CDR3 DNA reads TGTGCCAGCAGCTTGGGAGGGACAGGACATAATTCACCCCTCCACTTT. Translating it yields CASSLGGTGHNSPLHF.

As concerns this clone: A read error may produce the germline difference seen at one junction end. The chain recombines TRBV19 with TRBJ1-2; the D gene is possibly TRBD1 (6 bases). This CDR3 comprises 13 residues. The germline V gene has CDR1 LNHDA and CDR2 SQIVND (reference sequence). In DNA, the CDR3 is TGTGCCAGTACCCAGCTTGAGTCCAGGGGACACCACTTC. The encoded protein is CASTQLESRGHHF.

The CDR3 is CASSADPAGTGVNQPQHF. In DNA form, the CDR3 reads TGTGCCAGCAGTGCCGACCCGGCAGGGACAGGGGTGAATCAGCCCCAGCATTTT. The V gene is TRBV6-1, the J gene TRBJ1-5; 10 bases align to TRBD1. The V segment lost 4 bases and the J segment 4 bases; nucleotides outside the gene matches: 13. The length of the CDR3 is 18 residues. Germline loops: CDR1 MNHNS, CDR2 SASEGT.

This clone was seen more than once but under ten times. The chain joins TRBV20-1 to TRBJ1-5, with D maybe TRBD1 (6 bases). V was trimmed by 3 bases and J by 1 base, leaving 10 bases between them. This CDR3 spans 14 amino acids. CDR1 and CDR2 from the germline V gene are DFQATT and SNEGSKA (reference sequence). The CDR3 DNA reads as TGCAGTGCTAGTAGGGACACGAGCAATCAGCCCCAGCATTTT. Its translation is CSASRDTSNQPQHF.